The rows below give T cell receptor beta chains drawn from one sample of a study of blood T cell repertoires in COVID-19. The method was immunoSEQ multiplex PCR; TCRdb's version includes in-frame clones alone and lacks a portion of them. The data show 45,000 to 55,000 clones, with around 86% seen just once and approximately 25% held by the top ten. Sequences were obtained from peripheral blood. These receptors were taken from an elderly woman with acute or convalescent COVID-19. The CDR3 runs from the conserved cysteine through the conserved F or W. D genes are given only for firm matches. Where a row states a size, it is once, few, many or the class of an expanded clone; other rows omit it.

V gene: TRBV6-5
J gene: TRBJ2-3
clone size: once
D gene: -
CDR3 protein: CASSSLLAGRTDTQYF
CDR3 DNA: TGTGCCAGCAGTTCTCTCCTTGCGGGACGCACAGATACGCAGTATTTT

V gene: TRBV5-5
J gene: TRBJ2-5
clone size: -
D gene: TRBD1
CDR3 protein: CASSYTGAAGETQYF
CDR3 DNA: TGTGCCAGCAGCTATACAGGGGCGGCTGGGGAGACCCAGTACTTC

V gene: TRBV2
J gene: TRBJ1-1
clone size: -
D gene: TRBD1
CDR3 protein: CASRGQGASEAFF
CDR3 DNA: TGTGCCAGCAGGGGACAGGGGGCTAGTGAAGCTTTCTTT

V gene: TRBV3-1/TRBV3-2
J gene: TRBJ2-6
clone size: -
D gene: -
CDR3 protein: CASSRNRGSGANVLTF
CDR3 DNA: TGTGCCAGCAGCCGGAATAGAGGGAGTGGGGCCAACGTCCTGACTTTC

V gene: TRBV5-4
J gene: TRBJ1-1
clone size: -
D gene: -
CDR3 protein: CASSPSGGWTEAFF
CDR3 DNA: TGTGCCAGCAGCCCGTCGGGGGGGTGGACTGAAGCTTTCTTT

V gene: TRBV24-1
J gene: TRBJ2-7
clone size: once
D gene: TRBD2
CDR3 protein: CATSDGTSYEQYF
CDR3 DNA: TGTGCCACCAGTGATGGGACTAGCTACGAGCAGTACTTC

V gene: TRBV6-5
J gene: TRBJ2-3
clone size: -
D gene: -
CDR3 protein: CASSDLRGSTDTQYF
CDR3 DNA: TGTGCCAGCAGCGATTTGCGAGGTAGCACAGATACGCAGTATTTT

V gene: TRBV19
J gene: TRBJ2-7
clone size: -
D gene: TRBD2
CDR3 protein: CASSSLAGGLNYEQYF
CDR3 DNA: TGTGCCAGTAGTTCTCTAGCGGGGGGCTTGAACTACGAGCAGTACTTC

V gene: TRBV6-5
J gene: TRBJ1-2
clone size: -
D gene: -
CDR3 protein: CASSETPSYGYTF
CDR3 DNA: TGTGCCAGCTCCGAGACACCTTCCTATGGCTACACCTTC

V gene: TRBV27
J gene: TRBJ1-5
clone size: -
D gene: -
CDR3 protein: CASSLSSNQPQHF
CDR3 DNA: TGTGCCAGCAGTTTGAGTAGCAATCAGCCCCAGCATTTT

V gene: TRBV7-6
J gene: TRBJ1-6
clone size: -
D gene: -
CDR3 protein: CASSLGQANNSPLHF
CDR3 DNA: TGTGCCAGCAGCTTAGGTCAGGCTAATAATTCACCCCTCCACTTT

V gene: TRBV12-3/TRBV12-4
J gene: TRBJ2-7
clone size: -
D gene: -
CDR3 protein: CASSLPPGYEQYF
CDR3 DNA: TGTGCCAGCAGTTTGCCACCGGGCTACGAGCAGTACTTC

V gene: TRBV28
J gene: TRBJ1-2
clone size: -
D gene: TRBD1
CDR3 protein: CASSTTGTANYGYTF
CDR3 DNA: TGTGCCAGCAGTACGACAGGGACAGCTAACTATGGCTACACCTTC

V gene: TRBV5-6
J gene: TRBJ2-2
clone size: -
D gene: TRBD2
CDR3 protein: CASSGGGVRERTGELFF
CDR3 DNA: TGTGCCAGCAGCGGCGGGGGTGTGCGGGAGCGCACCGGGGAGCTGTTTTTT

V gene: TRBV9
J gene: TRBJ1-2
clone size: -
D gene: -
CDR3 protein: CASSPSGGNYGYTF
CDR3 DNA: TGTGCCAGCAGCCCCTCGGGGGGGAACTATGGCTACACCTTC